This TCR beta chain was retrieved from a study of cytomegalovirus exposure and HLA in healthy donors. Study as a whole: An earlier analysis identified 100 million to 130 million unique TCR beta sequences in approximately 170 million T cells. Study results and caveats: Reportedly, HLA-A and HLA-B alleles of most subjects were accurately predicted from TCR beta.

This clone has just a few counts. Its antigen is still unknown. The donors (healthy individuals) were bone marrow donors. 60 Vbeta and 13 Jbeta primers were used in PCR. Clones were sequenced by immunoSEQ multiplex PCR, and TCRdb holds only the in-frame ones, with some missing. The sample records some 190,000 clones, over 80% being singletons. CDR3 length: 16 amino acids. Germline-derived CDR1 and CDR2 are SGHTA and FQGNSA. V shed 1 base and J shed 0 bases, with 7 bases lying between them. The sample taken for sequencing was PBMCs. The sequence derives from a man between 40 and 49 years old in good health and CMV-seronegative. The chain has TRBV7-2 and TRBJ2-6; D uncertain. CDR3 amino acids: CASSLDRNSGANVLTF. The CDR3 nucleotides are TGTGCCAGCAGCTTAGACAGAAACTCTGGGGCCAACGTCCTGACTTTC.